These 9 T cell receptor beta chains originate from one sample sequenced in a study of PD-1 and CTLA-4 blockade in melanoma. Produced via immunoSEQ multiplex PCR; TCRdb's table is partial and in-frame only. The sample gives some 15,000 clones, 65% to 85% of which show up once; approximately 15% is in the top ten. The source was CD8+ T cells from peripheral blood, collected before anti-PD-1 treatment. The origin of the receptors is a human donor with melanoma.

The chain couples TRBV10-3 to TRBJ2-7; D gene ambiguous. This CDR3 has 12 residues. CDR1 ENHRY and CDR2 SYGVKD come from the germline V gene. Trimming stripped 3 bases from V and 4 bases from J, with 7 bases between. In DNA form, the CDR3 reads TGTGCCATCAGTGACCTAGAGTACGAGCAGTACTTC. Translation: CAISDLEYEQYF.

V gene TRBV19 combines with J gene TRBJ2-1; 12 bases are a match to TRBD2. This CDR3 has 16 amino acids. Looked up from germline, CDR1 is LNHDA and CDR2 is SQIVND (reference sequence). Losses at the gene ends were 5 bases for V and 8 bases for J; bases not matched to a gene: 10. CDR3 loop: CASSVPLAGGPHEQFF. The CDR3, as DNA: TGTGCCAGTAGTGTACCCCTAGCGGGAGGGCCCCATGAGCAGTTCTTC.

The CDR3 reads CATSREGGRTEAFF. In DNA, the CDR3 is TGTGCCACCAGCAGAGAAGGGGGTAGGACTGAAGCTTTCTTT. This chain connects TRBV15 to TRBJ1-1, with D possibly TRBD1 on 6 matching bases. CDR1 and CDR2 from the germline V gene are LNHNV and YYDKDF (reference sequence). V dropped 0 bases and J dropped 5 bases, with 10 bases sitting between them. CDR3 length equals 14 residues.

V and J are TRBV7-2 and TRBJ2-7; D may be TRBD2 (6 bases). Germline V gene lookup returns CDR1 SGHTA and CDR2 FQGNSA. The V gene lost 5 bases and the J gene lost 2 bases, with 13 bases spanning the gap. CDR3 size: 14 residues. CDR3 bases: TGTGCCAGCAGCGCCGGGACTGGGACCTACGAGCAGTACTTC. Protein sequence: CASSAGTGTYEQYF.

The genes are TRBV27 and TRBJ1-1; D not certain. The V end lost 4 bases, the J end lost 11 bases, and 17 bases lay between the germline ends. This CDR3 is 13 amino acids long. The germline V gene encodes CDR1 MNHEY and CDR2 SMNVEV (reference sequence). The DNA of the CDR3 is TGTGCCAGCAGTTCCCGGGCCCTTGGAGAGGCTTTCTTT. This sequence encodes CASSSRALGEAFF.

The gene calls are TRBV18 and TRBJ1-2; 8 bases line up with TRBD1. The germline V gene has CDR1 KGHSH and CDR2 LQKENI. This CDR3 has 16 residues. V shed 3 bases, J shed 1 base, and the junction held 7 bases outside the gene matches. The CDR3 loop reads CASSPETGDFNYGYTF. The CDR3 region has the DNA TGTGCCAGCTCACCCGAGACAGGGGACTTTAACTATGGCTACACCTTC.

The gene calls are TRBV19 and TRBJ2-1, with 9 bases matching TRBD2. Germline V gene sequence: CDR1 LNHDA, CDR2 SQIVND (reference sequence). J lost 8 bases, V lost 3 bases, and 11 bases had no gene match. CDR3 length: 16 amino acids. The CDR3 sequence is CASSISSSGRRDEQFF. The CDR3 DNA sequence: TGTGCCAGTAGTATCAGTAGCAGCGGGAGGAGGGATGAGCAGTTCTTC.

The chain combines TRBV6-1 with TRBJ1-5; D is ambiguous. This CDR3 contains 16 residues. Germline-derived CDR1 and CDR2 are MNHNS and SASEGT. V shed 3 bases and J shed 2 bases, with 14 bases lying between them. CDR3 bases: TGTGCCAGCAGTGACCTCGTTGGACGGGGCAATCAGCCCCAGCATTTT. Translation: CASSDLVGRGNQPQHF.

The CDR3 protein is CASSIVTGLSNQPQHF. CDR3 bases: TGTGCCAGTAGTATAGTGACAGGCCTTAGCAATCAGCCCCAGCATTTT. V is TRBV19 and J is TRBJ1-5; TRBD1 is a possible D gene (6 bases). The germline V gene has CDR1 LNHDA and CDR2 SQIVND (reference sequence). The ends were cut back, 1 base at V and 0 bases at J, with 10 bases in the middle. This CDR3 is built from 16 residues.